These 30 T cell receptor beta chains share one sample of origin, sequenced in a study of identical twins. TCRdb independently ran MiXCR on the 5' RACE reads; one entry per CDR3 protein. The table lists about 280,000 distinct CDR3 sequences, less than 9% of them singletons. The same data also contributed to another study, on yellow fever vaccine responses in identical twins.

Material for sequencing was memory (CD45RO+) T cells sorted from blood. Receptors originate from a woman in her late teens or twenties in good health.

This clonotype was recorded at least ten times. The CDR3 DNA reads TGTGCCAGCAGCAGACAGGGTTGGGGGAGTAACCACGAGCAGTACTTC. The encoded protein is CASSRQGWGSNHEQYF. The chain links TRBV5-4 to TRBJ2-7, with 7 bases that match TRBD1. With V trimmed by 4 bases and J by 5 bases, 15 bases remained unmatched. The CDR3 is 16 residues long. The germline V gene encodes CDR1 SGHNT and CDR2 YYREEE (reference sequence).

This clonotype has a count of ten or more. The rearrangement links TRBV28 to TRBJ2-5; a weak D match, TRBD1 (5 bases). Trimming pared 4 bases from V and 1 base from J, leaving 10 bases between. The CDR3 is 14 residues long. Germline CDR1 reads MDHEN; CDR2 reads SYDVKM. The CDR3 DNA is TGTGCCAGCAGTTCGTTTAGGGGCCAAGAGACCCAGTACTTC. Translating gives CASSSFRGQETQYF.

The chain uses TRBV12-3 or TRBV12-4 and TRBJ2-5; TRBD1 aligns across 7 bases. The length of the CDR3 is 17 residues. The ends lost 5 bases at V and 3 bases at J; junction bases unmatched: 15. The DNA for the CDR3 is TGTGCCAGCAGTAGTGGGACAGCCCCTACTAGAGAAGAGACCCAGTACTTC. Translated, it gives CASSSGTAPTREETQYF.

This clonotype was recorded at least ten times. The V and J genes are TRBV14 and TRBJ2-3; D uncertain. Trimming left V 4 bases short and J 6 bases short, with 17 bases between. The V gene's germline CDR1 is SGHDN and CDR2 FVKESK. This CDR3 contains 15 residues. In DNA, the CDR3 is TGTGCCAGCAGCCCTACCCTAGGTCCGGCCGATACGCAGTATTTT. Residues: CASSPTLGPADTQYF.

This clonotype was picked up a small number of times. This chain links TRBV7-8 with TRBJ1-5; 9 bases align to TRBD1. This CDR3 comprises 14 residues. CDR1 is SGHVS and CDR2 is FQNEAQ in the germline V gene. J was trimmed by 7 bases and V by 5 bases; bases with no gene match: 6. The CDR3 nucleotides read TGTGCCAGCAGCAAAACAGGGGGCGAACAGCCCCAGCATTTT. Translating it yields CASSKTGGEQPQHF.

The rearrangement joins TRBV5-6 to TRBJ1-5; 9 nucleotides align to TRBD1. J lost 2 bases, V lost 3 bases, and 15 bases had no gene match. Germline CDR1 is SGHDT and CDR2 is YYEEEE. The CDR3 loop spans 19 amino acids. The CDR3 DNA sequence: TGTGCCAGCAGCTCGTGGTTGGACAGGGGAGGTGTAGGCAATCAGCCCCAGCATTTT. Translation: CASSSWLDRGGVGNQPQHF.

Of note for this clonotype: At one boundary the junction diverges from the germline segment, which might be a read error. The V gene is TRBV9, the J gene TRBJ2-4; maybe TRBD2 (7 bases). Germline assignment: CDR1 SGDLS and CDR2 YYNGEE. The CDR3 length is 12 residues. The CDR3 nucleotides read TGTGCCAGCAGCGGGTGGGGGGGCCCTCCCGAGTTC. Its protein is CASSGWGGPPEF.

The V gene is TRBV29-1, the J gene TRBJ2-7; possible D gene TRBD1, 5 bases. V was cut by 3 bases and J by 0 bases, with 12 bases left in between. The CDR3 totals 14 residues. Germline V lookup: CDR1 SQVTM, CDR2 ANQGSEA. The CDR3 is CSVDTRDSSYEQYF. The CDR3, as DNA: TGCAGCGTTGATACCAGGGATAGCTCCTACGAGCAGTACTTC.

This clonotype was detected ten times or more. The V call is TRBV9, the J call TRBJ1-3, with D maybe TRBD1 (6 bases). Trimming removed 4 bases from V and 4 bases from J, with 18 bases in between. CDR1 is SGDLS and CDR2 is YYNGEE in the germline V gene. The CDR3 spans 16 residues. The CDR3 nucleotides read TGTGCCAGCAGCACCCAAGCGGGGGGGCGCGGAAACACCATATATTTT. Its protein is CASSTQAGGRGNTIYF.

V is TRBV28 and J is TRBJ1-1, with unresolved D. The V end lost 1 base, the J end lost 6 bases, and 6 bases lay between the germline ends. Per germline, CDR1 MDHEN and CDR2 SYDVKM. The CDR3 sequence is 12 residues long. The CDR3 here is CASSLSSAEAFF. CDR3 sequence (DNA): TGTGCCAGCAGTTTATCCAGCGCTGAAGCTTTCTTT.

The sample holds many counts of this clonotype. The chain couples TRBV12-3 or TRBV12-4 to TRBJ1-5, with TRBD1 as a possible D gene (5 bases). Trimming took off 2 bases at V and 4 bases at J, with 12 bases between the two ends. This CDR3 region has 15 residues. CDR3 residues: CASSLSTGLNQPQHF. CDR3 DNA: TGTGCCAGCAGTTTAAGTACAGGACTTAATCAGCCCCAGCATTTT.

This clonotype occurred many times. The genes are TRBV5-1 and TRBJ2-5; 10 positions agree with TRBD2. In germline, CDR1 is SGHRS, CDR2 YFSETQ. The ends lost 4 bases at V and 4 bases at J; junction bases unmatched: 7. The CDR3 sequence is 15 residues long. CDR3 in DNA: TGCGCCAGCAGCAACCTAGCGGGAGTGGGAGAGACCCAGTACTTC. Its protein is CASSNLAGVGETQYF. The full variable domain, rest sourced from reference TRBV5-1 and TRBJ2-5, is KAGVTQTPRYLIKTRGQQVTLSCSPISGHRSVSWYQQTPGQGLQFLFEYFSETQRNKGNFPGRFSGRQFSNSRSEMNVSTLELGDSALYLCASSNLAGVGETQYFGPGTRLLVL.

The rearrangement links TRBV28 to TRBJ2-6, with 7 bases aligning to TRBD1. The CDR3 length is 18 residues. CDR1 is MDHEN and CDR2 is SYDVKM in the germline V gene. Trimming took 6 bases from V and 0 from J; bases not matched to a gene: 11. The DNA of the CDR3 is TGTGCCAGCAGCCTCACGGGACAGATGGGCTCTGGGGCCAACGTCCTGACTTTC. Amino acid sequence: CASSLTGQMGSGANVLTF.

This chain connects TRBV6-1 to TRBJ2-7; D might be TRBD2 (6 bases). The CDR3 consists of 15 residues. V dropped 1 base and J dropped 7 bases, with 17 bases sitting between them. Germline V lookup: CDR1 MNHNS, CDR2 SASEGT. DNA for the CDR3: TGTGCCAGCAGTGAAGGAAGCGGGCAGTGGTATGAGCAGTACTTC. As protein: CASSEGSGQWYEQYF.

This chain connects TRBV20-1 to TRBJ2-3; D not certain. This CDR3 has 12 residues. Trimming cost V 1 base and J 6 bases, with 8 bases left between them. The germline V gene encodes CDR1 DFQATT and CDR2 SNEGSKA (reference sequence). The CDR3 loop is CSARGGSDTQYF. The DNA for the CDR3 is TGCAGTGCTAGAGGTGGCTCGGATACGCAGTATTTT.

A few counts support this clonotype. The rearrangement joins TRBV29-1 to TRBJ1-3; no reliable D call. The CDR3 loop spans 13 amino acids. Germline values: CDR1 SQVTM, CDR2 ANQGSEA. Trimming removed 4 bases at V and 0 bases at J, with 7 bases between. The CDR3 here is CSVGVSSGNTIYF. The CDR3 DNA sequence: TGCAGCGTTGGTGTTAGCTCTGGAAACACCATATATTTT.

Only a few counts were recorded for this clonotype. This chain connects TRBV29-1 to TRBJ2-1; TRBD2 is a possible D gene (5 bases). CDR3 length: 12 residues. Germline CDR1 SQVTM, CDR2 ANQGSEA. The germline V and J ends were trimmed by 2 bases and 8 bases, with 10 bases remaining between them. The CDR3 is CSVESGLDEQFF. The CDR3 DNA reads TGCAGCGTTGAAAGCGGACTGGATGAGCAGTTCTTC.

For the CDR3, the DNA is TGTGCCACCAGCGTGGGGACAGGGGCCTACAATGAGCAGTTCTTC. Protein product: CATSVGTGAYNEQFF. The chain joins TRBV15 to TRBJ2-1; 10 positions agree with TRBD1. The V gene's germline CDR1 is LNHNV and CDR2 YYDKDF (reference sequence). J lost 2 bases, V lost 5 bases, and 3 bases had no gene match. This CDR3 spans 15 amino acids. The full variable domain, in which reference TRBV15 and TRBJ2-1 provide the parts outside the CDR3, is DAMVIQNPRYQVTQFGKPVTLSCSQTLNHNVMYWYQQKSSQAPKLLFHYYDKDFNNEADTPDNFQSRRPNTSFCFLDIRSPGLGDTAMYLCATSVGTGAYNEQFFGPGTRLTVL.

There are many counts of this clonotype. The chain combines TRBV6-5 with TRBJ2-7, with D possibly being TRBD2 (5 bases). The CDR3 is 14 amino acids. CDR1 MNHEY and CDR2 SVGAGI come from the germline V gene. The CDR3 bases are TGTGCCAGCAGTTCCCGGGGTAGCGTCAGCCCCTTAGTCGTC. Encoded protein: CASSSRGSVSPLVV.

In its sample, this clonotype was seen a few times. The rearrangement links TRBV6-1 to TRBJ2-1, with a tentative D call TRBD1 (6 bases). This CDR3 region has 13 residues. The germline V gene encodes CDR1 MNHNS and CDR2 SASEGT. V was pared by 4 bases and J by 4 bases, with 8 bases between. In DNA, the CDR3 is TGTGCCAGCAGTGCGGACAGTTACAATGAGCAGTTCTTC. The encoded protein is CASSADSYNEQFF.

In this sample, this clonotype turned up many times. The V and J genes are TRBV5-1 and TRBJ2-1; 7 bases agree with TRBD1. There are 16 residues in the CDR3. Germline V gene lookup returns CDR1 SGHRS and CDR2 YFSETQ. V was pared by 4 bases and J by 6 bases, with 13 bases of the junction left unmatched. The CDR3 DNA reads TGCGCCAGCAGCGCCAGGGGGTTGTATGGTACCAATGAGCAGTTCTTC. As protein: CASSARGLYGTNEQFF.

This clonotype was counted between two and nine times. The chain links TRBV28 to TRBJ2-1; D is unresolved. Between the trimmed V and J ends, which lost 3 bases and 4 bases, there was a span of 10 bases. Germline assignment: CDR1 MDHEN and CDR2 SYDVKM. CDR3 size: 14 residues. CDR3: CASSLSEPYNEQFF. As DNA, the CDR3 is TGTGCCAGCAGTTTGTCTGAACCGTACAATGAGCAGTTCTTC. Using reference TRBV28 and TRBJ2-1 for the parts outside the CDR3, the full variable domain is DVKVTQSSRYLVKRTGEKVFLECVQDMDHENMFWYRQDPGLGLRLIYFSYDVKMKEKGDIPEGYSVSREKKERFSLILESASTNQTSMYLCASSLSEPYNEQFFGPGTRLTVL.

This clonotype was detected ten times or more. The V call is TRBV14, the J call TRBJ1-1, with D perhaps matching TRBD1 (6 bases). V was shortened by 1 base and J by 6 bases, with 9 bases between the two germline ends. The germline CDR1 and CDR2 sequences are SGHDN and FVKESK. The CDR3 has 13 residues. For the CDR3, the DNA is TGTGCCAGCAGCCAAGGCAGGGGACCTGAAGCTTTCTTT. Protein product: CASSQGRGPEAFF. The complete variable domain, with remaining parts taken from reference TRBV14 and TRBJ1-1, reads EAGVTQFPSHSVIEKGQTVTLRCDPISGHDNLYWYRRVMGKEIKFLLHFVKESKQDESGMPNNRFLAERTGGTYSTLKVQPAELEDSGVYFCASSQGRGPEAFFGQGTRLTVV.

This clonotype appeared many times. The chain carries TRBV12-3 or TRBV12-4 and TRBJ2-1; TRBD2 matches 8 bases. The CDR3 length is 15 residues. Unmatched junction bases numbered 17, after V lost 3 bases and J lost 16 bases. The CDR3 loop reads CASSFGRVAGSPAFF. In nucleotides, the CDR3 is TGTGCCAGCAGTTTTGGTAGGGTAGCGGGATCTCCAGCCTTCTTC.

CDR3 amino acids: CASSYSQGRSNEKLFF. The CDR3 DNA reads TGTGCCAGCAGTTACTCGCAGGGGCGGTCTAATGAAAAACTGTTTTTT. The J gene is TRBJ1-4, the V gene TRBV6-5; possible D gene TRBD1, 6 bases. V was trimmed by 0 bases and J by 3 bases, leaving 11 bases between them. Germline V CDR1 and CDR2: MNHEY, SVGAGI. The CDR3 covers 16 residues.

At least ten counts were recorded for this clonotype. V and J are TRBV12-3 or TRBV12-4 and TRBJ1-5, with D tentatively TRBD1 (5 bases). CDR3 length equals 13 residues. V shed 3 bases and J shed 7 bases, with 10 bases lying between them. As DNA, the CDR3 is TGTGCCAGCAGTTTGGCGGGGGAGCAGCCCCAGCATTTT. This gives the protein CASSLAGEQPQHF.

This clonotype was seen only a few times. V usage is TRBV20-1 and J usage is TRBJ1-1; D is unresolved. CDR3 length: 12 amino acids. The germline V gene encodes CDR1 DFQATT and CDR2 SNEGSKA (reference sequence). V dropped 5 bases and J dropped 1 base, with 8 bases sitting between them. The CDR3 nucleotides read TGCAGTGCTCTCAAGGGGAACACTGAAGCTTTCTTT. Amino acids: CSALKGNTEAFF.

This clonotype was detected only a few times. The genes are TRBV4-1 and TRBJ2-7, with 8 bases identical to TRBD2. This CDR3 is 14 amino acids long. V shed 4 bases, J shed 2 bases, and the junction held 4 bases outside the gene matches. Germline V gene data show CDR1 as MGHRA and CDR2 as YSYEKL. The CDR3 sequence: CASSLQTSAYEQYF. The CDR3 DNA follows: TGCGCCAGCAGCCTACAGACTAGCGCCTACGAGCAGTACTTC.

At least ten counts were recorded for this clonotype. J is TRBJ2-2 and V is TRBV20-1, with D hard to call. V lost 5 bases, J lost 1 base, and 11 bases lay in between. The germline gives CDR1 DFQATT, CDR2 SNEGSKA (reference sequence). This CDR3 is 14 amino acids long. CDR3 in amino acids: CSASGPLNTGELFF. The CDR3 DNA reads TGCAGTGCTTCCGGACCGTTGAACACCGGGGAGCTGTTTTTT.

This clonotype was seen at least ten times. This chain joins TRBV18 and TRBJ1-1, with D hard to call. Germline V gene sequence: CDR1 KGHSH, CDR2 LQKENI. CDR3 length equals 13 residues. Trimming took off 3 bases at V and 4 bases at J, with 9 bases between the two ends. For the CDR3, the DNA is TGTGCCAGCTCACCCCCCGCGGGCACTGAAGCTTTCTTT. Amino acids: CASSPPAGTEAFF. The variable domain in full, with the rest retrieved from reference TRBV18 and TRBJ1-1, is NAGVMQNPRHLVRRRGQEARLRCSPMKGHSHVYWYRQLPEEGLKFMVYLQKENIIDESGMPKERFSAEFPKEGPSILRIQQVVRGDSAAYFCASSPPAGTEAFFGQGTRLTVV.